This T cell receptor (beta chain) was sequenced during a study of T cell repertoires in cytomegalovirus infection. Study as a whole: From public TCR beta signatures came an indication of both CMV infection and matching HLA type. Study conclusions and caveats: Individuals carrying CMV plus the relevant HLA were identified by cumulative frequency of public TCR beta families.

Trimming removed 0 bases from V and 2 bases from J, with 6 bases in between. The germline gives CDR1 LGHNA, CDR2 YNFKEQ. The CDR3 has 14 amino acids. This clonotype was recorded at least ten times. Its target is unknown. TCRdb reanalysed the reads using MiXCR and keeps one entry per CDR3 protein. The sample shows under 800,000 distinct CDR3 sequences, about 24% of them seen only once. The chain has TRBV4-2 and TRBJ2-3, with D uncertain. This clonotype originated in a human donor in good health (CMV status not recorded). Some clones in this sample may be carry-over from other donors' samples. Sequenced: CD8+ T cells from PBMCs. The CDR3: CASSQEEFTDTQYF. The CDR3 DNA reads as TGTGCCAGCAGCCAAGAGGAATTCACAGATACGCAGTATTTT.